The clone carrying this T cell receptor beta chain was picked up many times. What it recognizes is unknown. The data are from a study of spatial heterogeneity in lung cancer. Study-wide findings and caveats: At tumor resection, ubiquitous expanded TCRs were detected in blood more often than later.

This CDR3 contains 14 residues. Germline CDR1 reads DFQATT; CDR2 reads SNEGSKA (reference sequence). After removal of 2 bases from V and 7 bases from J, the junction contained 8 bases not matched to a gene. TCRdb ran MiXCR on the 5' RACE reads and lists one entry per CDR3 protein. Here the sample spans around 44,000 distinct CDR3 sequences, roughly a tenth being singletons. Time point specified: blood at routine non-recurrence follow-up after resection. The gene calls are TRBV20-1 and TRBJ2-1, with 7 positions matching TRBD2. The clonotype comes from a female donor with early-stage non-small cell lung cancer. The source was PBMCs, collected at follow-up. The CDR3 loop reads CSARFRTSLNEQFF. The CDR3 DNA is TGCAGTGCTAGATTCCGGACTAGTTTGAATGAGCAGTTCTTC.